Here is one T cell receptor beta chain with its context. Its antigen has not been determined. No base-level quality is on record; no much larger clone is a single base apart. The library was obtained by PCR. The reads were generated on an Illumina HiSeq 2500. TCR library preparation used molecular barcoding, with unique molecular identifiers applied to normalize quantification of the TCRbeta repertoire. The public reads were reanalyzed by TCRdb: fastp trimming at Q25, MiXCR alignment, in-frame beta chains only. Rows are unified per CDR3 protein, each entry keeping the most common DNA and genes. The sample table holds 250,000 to 350,000 distinct CDR3 sequences, of which roughly 9.5% were seen once. The ten largest clones add up to about 9.4% of the sample. The data stem from a study of T-cell reconstitution after alpha-beta-depleted transplantation in children (dated by TCRdb to the mid-2010s). As for the study more broadly: T-cell immune reconstitution after TCRalphabeta/CD19-depleted allogeneic hematopoietic cell transplantation in children was quantitatively tracked in the study by means of TCR repertoire profiling.

Based on the germline V gene, the CDR1 and CDR2 sequences are MNHNS and SASEGT. The V and J ends are trimmed by 7 bases and 1 base, leaving 13 bases between them. The CDR3 has 15 amino acids, counting the end cysteine and phenylalanine. The read is trimmed to its CDR3 DNA, 45 bases read in frame from base 1. The TCR was taken from a human donor who donated a stem cell graft to a child with SCID. This receptor chain uses TRBV6-1 and TRBJ1-4; no confident D gene assignment can be made. The starting material was PBMCs from the stem cell graft donor, obtained from the stem cell graft. The DNA reads as follows: TGTGCCAGCACTCTGGCTCCGGGAACTAATGAAAAACTGTTTTTT. This is translated as CASTLAPGTNEKLFF.